The table lists the clone carrying this T cell receptor beta chain with a few counts. The antigen remains undetermined. The data belong to a study of type 1 and type 2 diabetes patients. Study-wide background: T cells were magnetically sorted from PBMCs as CD4+ or CD8+ subsets.

This CDR3 region has 14 residues. The V and J ends lost 3 bases and 3 bases respectively, with 11 bases between them. CDR1 and CDR2 (germline): SGHTA, FQGNSA. Study-wide results and caveats: With limited T2D and control samples, some T1D-only expanded clones may not be T1D-specific.

Genomic DNA was the PCR template. Multiplex PCR with 30 forward and 13 reverse primers amplified the TCR beta CDR3. MiXCR, applied by TCRdb to the multiplex PCR reads, yields one record per CDR3 protein. Here the sample spans 250,000 or so distinct CDR3 sequences, more than 45% being singletons. The sequenced sample was peripheral blood mononuclear cells (PBMCs). The chain uses TRBV7-2 and TRBJ1-1; no clear D gene. The clonotype originates from a man younger than 35 with type 2 diabetes. Written as DNA, the CDR3 is TGTGCCAGCAGCTTGGCTCTGACGGACACTGAAGCTTTCTTT. Protein product: CASSLALTDTEAFF.